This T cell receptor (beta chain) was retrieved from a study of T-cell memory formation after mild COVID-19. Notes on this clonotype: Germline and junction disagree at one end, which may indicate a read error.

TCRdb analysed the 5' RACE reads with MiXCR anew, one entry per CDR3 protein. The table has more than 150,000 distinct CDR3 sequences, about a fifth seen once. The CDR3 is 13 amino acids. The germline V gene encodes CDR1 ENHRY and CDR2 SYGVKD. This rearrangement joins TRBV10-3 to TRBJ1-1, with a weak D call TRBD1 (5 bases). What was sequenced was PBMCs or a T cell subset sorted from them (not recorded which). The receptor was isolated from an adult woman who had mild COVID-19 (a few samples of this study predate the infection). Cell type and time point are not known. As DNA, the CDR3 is TGTGCCATCAGTGACCTTAGGGGTCCTGAAACTTTCTTT. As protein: CAISDLRGPETFF.